Listed below are T cell receptor beta chains from one sample, sequenced in a study of blood T cells in healthy people across ages. Using its own MiXCR run on the 5' RACE reads, TCRdb lists one record per CDR3 protein. In the table there are hundreds of thousands of distinct CDR3 sequences, around 54% of which are singletons. Sequencing was carried out using blood. The receptors were sampled from a man aged 60 to 69 in good health. Each CDR3 is given with its conserved first and last residue. A D gene is named only where the DNA matches it firmly. Clone size is shown for a subset of rows, as once, few, many or a class of expanded clone.

j_call | v_call | clone_size | d_call | cdr3_nt | cdr3_aa
TRBJ2-5 | TRBV6-2/TRBV6-3 | NA | TRBD1 | TGTGCCAGCATCCTCGGGACAGGTGGACAGACCCAGTACTTC | CASILGTGGQTQYF
TRBJ2-5 | TRBV14 | few | NA | TGTGCCAGCAGCCAAGAACGGGGATTAGCGGAGTACTTC | CASSQERGLAEYF
TRBJ2-5 | TRBV12-3/TRBV12-4 | NA | TRBD2 | TGTGCCAGCAGTTTAGGTGCGAGTCAAGCGGGGGGCCAAGAGACCCAGTACTTC | CASSLGASQAGGQETQYF
TRBJ2-5 | TRBV9 | NA | NA | TGTGCCAGCAGCGTAGCCGGGGCGGCGGAGACCCAGTACTTC | CASSVAGAAETQYF
TRBJ2-5 | TRBV7-2 | few | NA | TGTGCCAGCAGCTTGGGCCTACTCGGAGAGACCCAGTACTTC | CASSLGLLGETQYF
TRBJ2-3 | TRBV7-2 | few | NA | TGTGCCAGCAGCTTAGTATCAAGAGATACGCAGTATTTT | CASSLVSRDTQYF
TRBJ1-2 | TRBV5-1 | few | NA | TGCGCCAGCAGCTCTGGACAGCTAGCTTTGGGGAATGGCTACACCTTC | CASSSGQLALGNGYTF
TRBJ1-4 | TRBV29-1 | NA | NA | TGCAGCGTTTTATCGGACGGGGGGCGTCGGAATGAAAAACTGTTTTTT | CSVLSDGGRRNEKLFF
TRBJ1-2 | TRBV29-1 | NA | NA | TGCAGCGTTGAATTTCTGGTCAACTATGGCTACACCTTC | CSVEFLVNYGYTF
TRBJ2-2 | TRBV7-2 | few | TRBD2 | TGTGCCAGCAGCTTAGAGACTAGCCGGACCGGGGAGCTGTTTTTT | CASSLETSRTGELFF
TRBJ2-5 | TRBV11-2 | few | NA | TGTGCCAGCAGCCCCTCGGTCGGGGAGACCCAGTACTTC | CASSPSVGETQYF
TRBJ1-5 | TRBV7-9 | NA | NA | TGTGCCAGCAGCTTAGTTCAGAACAGGGAGGGATCGAGGCAGCCCCAGCATTTT | CASSLVQNREGSRQPQHF
TRBJ2-1 | TRBV24-1 | NA | NA | TGTGCCACCAGTGGTACTTTGGGCTCCTACAATGAGCAGTTCTTC | CATSGTLGSYNEQFF
TRBJ1-5 | TRBV4-2 | NA | NA | TGTGCCCGCAGCCAAGATAAGGGGAAGGATCAGCCCCAGCATTTT | CARSQDKGKDQPQHF
TRBJ2-5 | TRBV6-1 | NA | TRBD1 | TGTGCCAGCAGTGAAGCGTTGGGACAGGGTCCGCAGTACTTC | CASSEALGQGPQYF
TRBJ2-1 | TRBV20-1 | NA | NA | TGCAGTCGGCGGGGGCGTATCGATGAGCAGTTCTTC | CSRRGRIDEQFF
TRBJ2-1 | TRBV20-1 | NA | NA | TGCAGTGCTAGAGATCCTCTAGCAGTTTACAATGAGCAGTTCTTC | CSARDPLAVYNEQFF
TRBJ2-5 | TRBV6-5 | few | TRBD2 | TGTGCCAGCAGTTACCGCTTAGCGGGGGAAGAAGAGACCCAGTACTTC | CASSYRLAGEEETQYF
TRBJ2-7 | TRBV15 | few | TRBD1 | TGTGCCACCAGCAGAGAACTTCCGGGACAGGGGGCATCCTACGAGCAGTACTTC | CATSRELPGQGASYEQYF
TRBJ1-1 | TRBV7-9 | NA | NA | TGTGCCAGCAGCTTAGCCCCGGAGGGTTTGAACACTGAAGCTTTCTTT | CASSLAPEGLNTEAFF
TRBJ2-3 | TRBV4-1 | NA | TRBD1 | TGCGCCAGCAGCCAGCCCTTCATACGGGACAGAAGCACAGATACGCAGTATTTT | CASSQPFIRDRSTDTQYF
TRBJ2-3 | TRBV18 | NA | NA | TGTGCCAGCTCAACGCTCCGCTCAGATACGCAGTATTTT | CASSTLRSDTQYF
TRBJ2-5 | TRBV3-1 | NA | TRBD1 | TGTGCCAGCAGCAAAAGGGGCAGGGGGCAAGAGACCCAGTACTTC | CASSKRGRGQETQYF
TRBJ2-5 | TRBV25-1 | NA | TRBD1 | TGTGCCGGCAGTGAGGGGACAGCAGTACGGACCCAGTACTTC | CAGSEGTAVRTQYF
TRBJ2-5 | TRBV4-2 | once | TRBD1 | TGTGCCAGCAGCCAAGAGACAGGGGCGAAAGAGACCCAGTACTTC | CASSQETGAKETQYF
TRBJ2-1 | TRBV19 | once | NA | TGTGCCAGTAGTATAGTAGGAGGTAACAATGAGCAGTTCTTC | CASSIVGGNNEQFF